This T cell receptor (beta chain) derives from a study of cytomegalovirus exposure and HLA in healthy donors. About this clone: Its specificity is unknown.

Primers for the PCR totalled 60 Vbeta and 13 Jbeta. Sequencing used immunoSEQ multiplex PCR; TCRdb keeps in-frame clones, though not all of them. The sample consists of some 99,000 clones, around four fifths of them appearing once. The CDR3 contains 15 residues. V was pared by 6 bases and J by 0 bases, with 14 bases between. Germline V lookup: CDR1 MNHEY, CDR2 SVGAGI. Study results and caveats: Among the sequence variants, a highly shared cluster was likely an artifact of sequencing. For most subjects, TCR beta sequences were reported to predict HLA-A and HLA-B alleles with accuracy. Being productive about 87% or about 30% of the time was typical of most TCR beta V segments in an earlier analysis.

The sequence came from a woman in her forties or fifties in good health and CMV-seropositive. Sequenced: PBMCs. The rearrangement joins TRBV6-5 to TRBJ1-2, with D possibly being TRBD1 (6 bases). CDR3 sequence: CASSSPGAANYGYTF. In nucleotides, the CDR3 is TGTGCCAGCAGCTCCCCAGGGGCAGCTAACTATGGCTACACCTTC.